This T cell receptor beta chain was sequenced in a study of response to subunit inactivated influenza vaccine listed by TCRdb under 2018. A note on the overall study: The study used deep quantitative T cell receptor repertoire profiling to track responses to a trivalent subunit inactivated influenza vaccine.

There are a few counts of this clonotype. Its antigen is still unknown. The input lacks base qualities; no much larger clone sits a single base away. Preparation of the library involved RT-PCR. TCRdb records Illumina HiSeq 2500 as the sequencer. The public reads were reanalyzed by TCRdb: fastp trimming at Q25, MiXCR alignment, in-frame beta chains only. Every CDR3 protein is listed once, alongside the most common genes and DNA of its rows. The sample contains a few hundred thousand distinct CDR3 sequences, around 15% of them found a single time. Roughly 10% of the sample lies in the top ten. General conclusions and limits of the study: The authors suggested that each seasonal influenza vaccination may recruit only a limited number of new T cells.

The clonotype was recovered from a man aged 45-60 years who received an inactivated influenza vaccine. Donor details come from another sample of the same person, matched by shared clones. Source: PBMCs from blood, taken 11 to 12 days after vaccination.

DNA sequence: TGTGCCAGCAGTAGGATATCAGCGGGAGGCGGGGAGACCCAGTACTTC. This translates into CASSRISAGGGETQYF. The rearranged chain carries TRBV27 and TRBJ2-5, and 9 junctional nucleotides match TRBD2. Unmatched junction bases come to 12, with V trimmed by 5 bases and J by 5 bases. The CDR3 numbers 16 residues from cysteine through phenylalanine. The CDR3 DNA has 48 bases and is translated from base 1. In the germline V gene (reference sequence), CDR1 corresponds to MNHEY and CDR2 to SMNVEV.